This TCR beta chain came from a study of blood T cell repertoires in COVID-19. As for the study in general: Samples came from the United States, Italy and Spain, spanning acute and convalescent COVID-19.

The count of this clone is one. Some clones are missing from TCRdb's copy, which holds only in-frame ones; the method was immunoSEQ multiplex PCR. The sample has about 430,000 clones, 70% to 90% seen once; the top ten hold roughly 1.4%. Assignment of participants to cohorts was predicated upon participant-reported clinical history. A case of COVID-19 had been met by exposed participants within 2 weeks before study entry. Trimming cost V 0 bases and J 9 bases, with 12 bases left between them. Germline V gene sequence: CDR1 LGHNA, CDR2 YSLEER. CDR3 length: 14 amino acids. V is TRBV4-3 and J is TRBJ1-3; D remains ambiguous. The receptor's source is a woman aged 18-35 years who had been exposed to COVID-19. What was sequenced was PBMCs or T cells enriched from blood (not recorded which). The CDR3 nucleotides are TGCGCCAGCAGCCAAGAAGGGCACGGGGTCACCATATATTTT. Amino acids: CASSQEGHGVTIYF.